The 6 T cell receptor beta chains given below trace back to one sample, sequenced in a study of T cells in women clearing cervical HPV infection. TCRdb keeps only in-frame clones here, not all; method: immunoSEQ multiplex PCR. In all, the sample yields some 21,000 clones. Sequenced sample: blood buffy coat. Receptor source: a woman between 18 and 70 years old with a cervical HPV16 infection that either progressed to CIN3+ or cleared (not recorded which).

With respect to this clone: The CDR3 goes on 3 residues after the read ends, and that part is filled in from the germline J gene. The chain couples TRBV6-2 or TRBV6-3 to TRBJ2-7; 7 nucleotides align to TRBD1. Looked up from germline, CDR1 is MNHEY and CDR2 is SVGEGT. V lost 5 bases to trimming and J lost 1 base; unmatched junction nucleotides: 8. This CDR3 contains 15 residues. Incomplete CDR3 DNA: TGTGCCAGCAGTCCCCACGGGACAGCTTCCTACGAG. This sequence encodes CASSPHGTASYE. The full CDR3 sequence reads CASSPHGTASYEQYF.

Judged by frequency, this clone is medium-sized. The DNA ends 3 residues before the CDR3 does, and the rest of the CDR3 is filled in from the germline J gene. The chain combines TRBV7-4 with TRBJ2-7; D possibly corresponds to TRBD1 (5 bases). Germline lookup yields CDR1 SGHVT and CDR2 SQSDAQ. CDR3 length equals 13 residues. Trimming stripped 5 bases from V and 3 bases from J, with 11 bases between. Partial CDR3 DNA: TGTGCCAGCAGCCTGGACAAAGACTACGAG. Translation: CASSLDKDYE. The whole CDR3 sequence reads CASSLDKDYEQYF.

About this clone: The read ends 3 residues shy of where the CDR3 ends; the end is completed using the germline J gene. The J gene is TRBJ2-1, the V gene TRBV29-1, with TRBD2 as a possible D gene (6 bases). CDR3 length: 13 amino acids. Trimming pared 7 bases from V and 6 bases from J, leaving 16 bases between. The V gene's germline CDR1 is SQVTM and CDR2 ANQGSEA. The CDR3 protein is CSGGTSAPNEQFF. Partial CDR3 DNA: TGCAGCGGTGGGACTTCGGCGCCCAATGAG.

Worth noting for this clone: The sequenced fragment ends 3 residues before the CDR3 boundary, so the rest is inferred from the germline J gene. The chain couples TRBV20-1 to TRBJ2-5; D is possibly TRBD2 (6 bases). Germline V gives CDR1 DFQATT, CDR2 SNEGSKA (reference sequence). This CDR3 has 13 amino acids. V was shortened by 5 bases and J by 3 bases, with 13 bases between the two germline ends. CDR3 DNA (partial): TGCAGTGCTGTCGGGACTCAAAAAGAGACC. It specifies CSAVGTQKET. The complete CDR3 reads CSAVGTQKETQYF.

With regard to this clone: With the read ending 3 residues before the CDR3 end, the germline J gene is used to fill in that end. This chain uses TRBV5-1 with TRBJ2-1; the match to TRBD2 covers 9 bases. The CDR3 covers 15 residues. Looked up from germline, CDR1 is SGHRS and CDR2 is YFSETQ. The V gene end was trimmed by 0 bases and the J gene end by 5 bases; junction bases not matched to a gene: 3. The CDR3 DNA, read in part, is TGCGCCAGCAGCTTGGCCCTAGCGGGACACAATGAG. It translates to CASSLALAGHNE. The whole CDR3 sequence is CASSLALAGHNEQFF.

On this clone itself: Read data end 3 residues before the CDR3 end; the end is taken from the germline J gene. The chain joins TRBV10-3 to TRBJ2-1; maybe TRBD1 (5 bases). Trimming pared 6 bases from V and 3 bases from J, leaving 15 bases between. This CDR3 has 15 amino acids. Germline lookup yields CDR1 ENHRY and CDR2 SYGVKD. CDR3 residues: CAISNTGTVYNEQFF. The DNA read from the CDR3 is TGTGCCATCAGCAATACAGGTACGGTCTACAATGAG.